This is a list of T cell receptor beta chains from one sample in a study of OX40 agonist ivuxolimab in advanced cancers. Generated by immunoSEQ multiplex PCR, the TCRdb table keeps only in-frame clones and is missing some. The repertoire holds some 43,000 clones, just under 95% seen once, with 11% in the top ten. The material was CD4+ or CD8+ T cells sorted from blood, obtained in a trial of the OX40 agonist ivuxolimab. The receptors stem from an adult with an advanced solid tumor such as melanoma, head and neck, liver or kidney cancer. Each CDR3 is given with its conserved first and last residue. D genes are given only for firm matches. Some rows have no size entry. The others give once, few or many, or a class for an expanded clone.

abundance: -
d_gene: -
j_gene: TRBJ1-2
v_gene: TRBV23-1
CDR3nt: TGCGCCAGCAACGCCTGGGGTCTTTGGACTAACTATGGCTACACCTTC
CDR3aa: CASNAWGLWTNYGYTF

abundance: -
d_gene: TRBD2
j_gene: TRBJ2-1
v_gene: TRBV7-8
CDR3nt: TGTGCCAGCAGGACCCTTAGAGCGGGAGGGGACAATGAGCAGTTCTTC
CDR3aa: CASRTLRAGGDNEQFF

abundance: -
d_gene: -
j_gene: TRBJ2-7
v_gene: TRBV14
CDR3nt: TGTGCCAGCAGTAACAGGTCCTCCTACGAGCAGTACTTC
CDR3aa: CASSNRSSYEQYF

abundance: -
d_gene: -
j_gene: TRBJ1-2
v_gene: TRBV19
CDR3nt: TGTGCCAGCAGTCCTTCGGGGGTTCGTGGCTACACCTTC
CDR3aa: CASSPSGVRGYTF

abundance: -
d_gene: -
j_gene: TRBJ1-5
v_gene: TRBV28
CDR3nt: TGTGCCAGCAGTTTGAGTAGCCCTCTCAATCAGCCCCAGCATTTT
CDR3aa: CASSLSSPLNQPQHF

abundance: -
d_gene: -
j_gene: TRBJ1-5
v_gene: TRBV7-9
CDR3nt: TGTGCCAGCAGCTCTGGGCAGGGCGGCCAGCATTTT
CDR3aa: CASSSGQGGQHF

abundance: -
d_gene: TRBD2
j_gene: TRBJ2-1
v_gene: TRBV10-3
CDR3nt: TGTGCCATCAGTGAGGGAAGGGGCTCTAGCGGTAGTGGGAATGAGCAGTTCTTC
CDR3aa: CAISEGRGSSGSGNEQFF

abundance: -
d_gene: -
j_gene: TRBJ2-2
v_gene: TRBV5-4
CDR3nt: TGTGCCAGCAGCTTGGGGACCTCGATTAACACCGGGGAGCTGTTTTTT
CDR3aa: CASSLGTSINTGELFF

abundance: -
d_gene: -
j_gene: TRBJ1-4
v_gene: TRBV28
CDR3nt: TGTGCCAGCAGCTTGGACAGAGTGAATGAAAAACTGTTTTTT
CDR3aa: CASSLDRVNEKLFF

abundance: -
d_gene: -
j_gene: TRBJ2-3
v_gene: TRBV5-4
CDR3nt: TGTGCCAGCAGCTTCGGCGGGATTGTCTCAGATACGCAGTATTTT
CDR3aa: CASSFGGIVSDTQYF

abundance: -
d_gene: -
j_gene: TRBJ1-5
v_gene: TRBV28
CDR3nt: TGTGCCAGCAGTTTAGGGGGGTTTGGCAATCAGCCCCAGCATTTT
CDR3aa: CASSLGGFGNQPQHF

abundance: -
d_gene: -
j_gene: TRBJ1-2
v_gene: TRBV10-3
CDR3nt: TGTGCCATCAGTGAGTCGGCTCGGGGGGGCTACACCTTC
CDR3aa: CAISESARGGYTF

abundance: -
d_gene: -
j_gene: TRBJ2-5
v_gene: TRBV6-5
CDR3nt: TGTGCCAGCAGTTACTCGGACGGAAACGGGGAGACCCAGTACTTC
CDR3aa: CASSYSDGNGETQYF

abundance: -
d_gene: -
j_gene: TRBJ2-1
v_gene: TRBV15
CDR3nt: TGTGCCACCAGCACCACACAGGGATTAAGATCAAACAATGAGCAGTTCTTC
CDR3aa: CATSTTQGLRSNNEQFF

abundance: once
d_gene: TRBD1
j_gene: TRBJ1-1
v_gene: TRBV4-2
CDR3nt: TGTGCCAGCAGCCCCCGGACAGGGTGGATTGAAGCTTTCTTT
CDR3aa: CASSPRTGWIEAFF

abundance: -
d_gene: -
j_gene: TRBJ2-2
v_gene: TRBV27
CDR3nt: TGTGCCAGCAGTTACCAGGGCGGAACCGGGGAGCTGTTTTTT
CDR3aa: CASSYQGGTGELFF

abundance: -
d_gene: -
j_gene: TRBJ2-2
v_gene: TRBV14
CDR3nt: TGTGCCAGCAGCCAAGATGACCTGTTGACACTTCTCCTCCCCTCCCCCGCCGGGGAGCTGTTTTTT
CDR3aa: CASSQDDLLTLLLPSPAGELFF

abundance: -
d_gene: TRBD2
j_gene: TRBJ2-1
v_gene: TRBV5-6
CDR3nt: TGTGCCAGCAGCTCGGGACTAGCGGGATTCTACAATGAGCAGTTCTTC
CDR3aa: CASSSGLAGFYNEQFF